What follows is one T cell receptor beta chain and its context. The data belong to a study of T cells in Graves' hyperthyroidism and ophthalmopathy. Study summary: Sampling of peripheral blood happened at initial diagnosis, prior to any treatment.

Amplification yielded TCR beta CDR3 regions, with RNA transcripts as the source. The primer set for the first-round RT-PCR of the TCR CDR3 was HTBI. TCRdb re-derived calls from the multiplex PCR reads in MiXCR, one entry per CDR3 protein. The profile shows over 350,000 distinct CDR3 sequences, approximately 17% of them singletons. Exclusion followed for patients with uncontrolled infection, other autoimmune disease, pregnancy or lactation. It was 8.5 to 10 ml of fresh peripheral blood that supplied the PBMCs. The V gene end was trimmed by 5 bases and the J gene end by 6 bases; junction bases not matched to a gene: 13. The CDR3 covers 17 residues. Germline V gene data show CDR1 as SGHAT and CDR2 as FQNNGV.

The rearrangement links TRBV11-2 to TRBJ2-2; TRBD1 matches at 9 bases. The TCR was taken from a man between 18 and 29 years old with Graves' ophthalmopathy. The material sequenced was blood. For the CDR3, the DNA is TGTGCCAGCAGCCCGCATTGGACAGGGGTAGGCGCCGGGGAGCTGTTTTTT. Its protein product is CASSPHWTGVGAGELFF.